The present T cell receptor beta chain was sequenced within a study of vaccination and CD4 T cells after COVID-19. Study context: Post-vaccination samples were procured at a median of roughly 70 days following dose two (range 14 to 241).

This sample's treatment: approximately 9-day PBMC culture with coronavirus spike peptide pools or control peptides (ViraFEST assay). Fresh IL-2 medium was used to replace half of the medium on days 3 and 7. This clonotype has a handful of counts. Its antigen remains unknown. Sequenced with the Oncomine TCR Beta short-read assay was DNA taken from cultured CD4+ T cells. TCRdb independently ran MiXCR on the PCR reads; one entry per CDR3 protein. The data contain some 5,300 distinct CDR3 sequences, around 40% of them singletons. The CDR3 has 15 amino acids. Trimming stripped 2 bases from V and 3 bases from J, with 13 bases between. Germline CDR1 reads SEHNR; CDR2 reads FQNEAQ (reference sequence).

The clonotype comes from a human donor who had recovered from COVID-19. J is TRBJ1-2 and V is TRBV7-9; TRBD1 is a possible D gene (6 bases). Sequencing was carried out using CD4+ T cells from blood, cultured in vitro. CDR3 sequence reads: CASSLFARGYYGYTF. The CDR3 DNA is TGTGCCAGCAGCTTATTTGCTAGGGGGTACTATGGCTACACCTTC.